One TCR beta chain is described in this entry. These data originate in a study of blood T cell repertoires in COVID-19. Generated by immunoSEQ multiplex PCR, the TCRdb table keeps only in-frame clones and is missing some. This table has a few hundred thousand clones, 85% to 90% appearing once. The V end lost 3 bases, the J end lost 3 bases, and 11 bases lay between the germline ends. The CDR3 spans 14 residues. CDR1 and CDR2 from the germline V gene are KGHSH and LQKENI. The receptor was isolated from a woman in her seventies with active or convalescent COVID-19. The chain links TRBV18 to TRBJ1-2, with D unclear. Material: peripheral blood. In DNA, the CDR3 is TGTGCCAGCTCACCGTCCCATAGAGACTATGGCTACACCTTC. It is translated as CASSPSHRDYGYTF.